This TCR beta chain appears in the sequencing data of a study of cytomegalovirus exposure and HLA in healthy donors. Study-wide context: Roughly 180 million T cells yielded 117 million unique TCR beta sequences in earlier analysis.

CDR1 and CDR2 (germline): MNHEY, SMNVEV (reference sequence). The CDR3 extends over 13 amino acids. Trimming cost V 4 bases and J 0 bases, with 6 bases left between them. About this clone: What it recognizes is unknown.

Findings and caveats of the study: Presence/absence comparisons presumed near-even sequencing depth among donors.

The PCR made use of 60 Vbeta and 13 Jbeta primers. The protocol was immunoSEQ multiplex PCR, while the TCRdb copy is restricted to in-frame clones and leaves out a portion. The repertoire includes 100,000 or so clones, around two thirds of them detected once, and about 2% sits in the top ten. The source is a human donor in good health. The V call is TRBV27, the J call TRBJ1-2, with D unresolved. The specimen was PBMCs. CDR3 residues: CASSYRANYGYTF. The CDR3 DNA reads as TGTGCCAGCAGTTACAGAGCTAACTATGGCTACACCTTC.